Following are 24 T cell receptor beta chains from one sample sequenced in a study of Graves' ophthalmopathy and Graves' hyperthyroidism. The sequenced template was RNA, covering the TCR beta CDR3 region. An opening RT-PCR round employed HTBI primers and preceded a second-round multiplex PCR. MiXCR, applied by TCRdb to the multiplex PCR reads, yields one record per CDR3 protein. The sample lists approximately 500,000 distinct CDR3 sequences, approximately 15% occurring once. The sample was blood. The receptors come from a woman aged 30 to 39 with Graves' ophthalmopathy.

V and J are TRBV6-2 or TRBV6-3 and TRBJ2-5, with no clear D. The CDR3 runs 13 residues. The V end was cut by 8 bases, the J end by 2 bases, with 12 bases between. Germline-derived CDR1 and CDR2 are MNHEY and SVGEGT. The CDR3 bases are TGTGCCAGCGGGAACCCCCCTCAAGAGACCCAGTACTTC. Its translation: CASGNPPQETQYF.

The CDR3, as DNA: TGTGCCAGCAGTGAAACACCAGGGGGTGGCTACACCTTC. Translation: CASSETPGGGYTF. The genes are TRBV2 and TRBJ1-2; TRBD1 matches 7 bases. Trimming cost V 2 bases and J 7 bases; bases outside gene matches: 4. Per the germline V gene, CDR1 is SNHLY and CDR2 is FYNNEI. The CDR3 is 13 amino acids.

This clonotype was recorded many times. This chain connects TRBV29-1 to TRBJ1-2, with TRBD1 as a possible D gene (5 bases). The CDR3 length is 12 residues. V was shortened by 4 bases and J by 3 bases, with 9 bases between the two germline ends. CDR1 is SQVTM, CDR2 ANQGSEA, per germline. CDR3 protein: CSVVGGDYGYTF. CDR3 coding DNA: TGCAGCGTTGTGGGAGGGGACTATGGCTACACCTTC.

This clonotype was recorded at least ten times. The J gene is TRBJ1-6, the V gene TRBV7-8; no firm D call. V lost 1 base to trimming and J lost 7 bases, with 5 bases between them. The CDR3 has 13 residues. The germline V gene encodes CDR1 SGHVS and CDR2 FQNEAQ. The CDR3 DNA sequence: TGTGCCAGCAGCTTAGAGTCCAATTCACCCCTCCACTTT. It yields the protein CASSLESNSPLHF.

This clonotype was observed a single time. The chain employs TRBV12-3 or TRBV12-4 and TRBJ2-7, with no clear D. Trimming cost V 8 bases and J 1 base, with 12 bases left between them. This CDR3 has 13 residues. The CDR3 DNA reads TGTGCCAGCCTTCGATCGGATTCCTACGAGCAGTACTTC. Translated: CASLRSDSYEQYF.

This clonotype was detected ten times or more. The chain carries TRBV10-3 and TRBJ2-5; either TRBD1 or TRBD2 may fit D (5 bases each). CDR1 ENHRY and CDR2 SYGVKD come from the germline V gene. CDR3 length: 13 amino acids. V was clipped by 10 bases and J by 5 bases, with 17 bases between them. CDR3 residues: CATRDGRSETQYF. The DNA for the CDR3 is TGTGCCACCAGGGACGGGCGTAGCGAGACCCAGTACTTC.

The CDR3: CASSPRPGSPNPNTGELFF. The CDR3 DNA reads TGTGCCAGCTCACCCCGCCCGGGCAGCCCTAACCCGAACACCGGGGAGCTGTTTTTT. The chain combines TRBV18 with TRBJ2-2; no clear D. V lost 3 bases and J 0 bases, leaving 20 bases between the germline ends. Germline V gene lookup returns CDR1 KGHSH and CDR2 LQKENI. The CDR3 loop spans 19 amino acids.

This clonotype was counted at least ten times. This chain joins TRBV30 and TRBJ1-1, with 7 bases matching TRBD1. The germline CDR1 and CDR2 sequences are GTSNPN and SVGIG (reference sequence). The V gene end was trimmed by 3 bases and the J gene end by 9 bases; junction bases not matched to a gene: 7. This CDR3 contains 12 residues. CDR3 residues: CAWSRDSRQAFF. The CDR3, as DNA: TGTGCCTGGAGCCGGGACAGCCGGCAAGCTTTCTTT.

This clonotype was counted many times. This sequence joins TRBV2 and TRBJ2-2; D is undetermined. The V gene lost 3 bases and the J gene lost 3 bases, with 8 bases spanning the gap. The V gene's germline CDR1 is SNHLY and CDR2 FYNNEI. CDR3 length equals 14 residues. In DNA form, the CDR3 reads TGTGCCAGCAGTGAGATGCCCTACACCGGGGAGCTGTTTTTT. This translates into CASSEMPYTGELFF.

On this clonotype: It may be a read error: a sequence one base away is much more abundant. This chain connects TRBV30 to TRBJ1-1; D gene ambiguous. The germline CDR1 and CDR2 sequences are GTSNPN and SVGIG (reference sequence). This CDR3 region has 13 residues. The CDR3 bases are TGTGCCTGGGGACTACAGAGGCACACTGGAGCTTTCTTT. It specifies CAWGLQRHTGAFF. Using reference TRBV30 and TRBJ1-1 for the parts outside the CDR3, the full variable domain is SQTIHQWPATLVQPVGSPLSLECTVEGTSNPNLYWYRQAAGRGLQLLFYSVGIGQISSEVPQNLSASRPQDRQFILSSKKLLLSDSGFYLCAWGLQRHTGAFFGQGTRLTVV.

The sample holds many counts of this clonotype. J is TRBJ1-1 and V is TRBV12-3 or TRBV12-4; D not certain. V was clipped by 5 bases and J by 7 bases, with 11 bases between them. The length of the CDR3 is 12 residues. The CDR3 DNA sequence: TGTGCCAGCAGTGAGGTACGGATTGAAGCTTTCTTT. Its protein is CASSEVRIEAFF.

In its sample, this clonotype was seen many times. The J gene is TRBJ2-7, the V gene TRBV6-1; a possible D gene is TRBD1 (7 bases). Trimming pared 5 bases from V and 4 bases from J, leaving 12 bases between. Germline V gene lookup returns CDR1 MNHNS and CDR2 SASEGT. CDR3 length: 13 residues. In DNA, the CDR3 is TGTGCCAGCAGTCGCGGGACAGCGTACGAGCAGTACTTC. Translating it yields CASSRGTAYEQYF.

This clonotype was seen ten or more times. DNA for the CDR3: TGTGCCAGCAGTTTGCGGGCCCTTGGGGGCCCTCAGCCCCAGCATTTT. It yields the protein CASSLRALGGPQPQHF. The chain employs TRBV28 and TRBJ1-5, with D perhaps matching TRBD1 (6 bases). The CDR3 sequence is 16 residues long. Germline-derived CDR1 and CDR2 are MDHEN and SYDVKM. V lost 3 bases and J 6 bases, leaving 18 bases between the germline ends.

This clonotype was counted between two and nine times. The V and J genes are TRBV29-1 and TRBJ1-3, with unresolved D. The CDR3 runs 11 residues. V lost 5 bases and J lost 6, with 8 bases in between. Germline lookup yields CDR1 SQVTM and CDR2 ANQGSEA. The CDR3 reads CSVKDLNTIYF. The CDR3 nucleotides read TGCAGCGTTAAGGACTTAAACACCATATATTTT. The full variable domain, completed using reference TRBV29-1 and TRBJ1-3, is SAVISQKPSRDICQRGTSLTIQCQVDSQVTMMFWYRQQPGQSLTLIATANQGSEATYESGFVIDKFPISRPNLTFSTLTVSNMSPEDSSIYLCSVKDLNTIYFGEGSWLTVV.

This clonotype was seen ten or more times. This chain connects TRBV27 to TRBJ1-2, with 9 bases lining up with TRBD1. J gave up 7 bases and V 9 bases, and 6 bases lay outside the gene matches. CDR1 is MNHEY and CDR2 is SMNVEV in the germline V gene (reference sequence). The CDR3 has 12 residues. In DNA form, the CDR3 reads TGTGCCAGTCCGGGACAGGGCTTTGGCTACACCTTC. It codes for CASPGQGFGYTF.

This clonotype has a count of ten or more. The chain employs TRBV20-1 and TRBJ2-7; possibly TRBD1 or TRBD2 for D (5 bases each). The ends were cut back, 1 base at V and 3 bases at J, with 13 bases in the middle. The CDR3 runs 14 residues. Germline CDR1 reads DFQATT; CDR2 reads SNEGSKA (reference sequence). CDR3 loop: CSARVGDGFYEQYF. DNA of the CDR3: TGCAGTGCTAGAGTGGGGGACGGGTTCTACGAGCAGTACTTC.

The table lists this clonotype with many counts. The chain couples TRBV12-3 or TRBV12-4 to TRBJ2-7, with D uncertain. The CDR3 contains 15 residues. V lost 3 bases and J 1 base, leaving 13 bases between the germline ends. The CDR3 DNA reads TGTGCCAGCAGTTTTTTGCCAGAGGTATCCTACGAGCAGTACTTC. It yields the protein CASSFLPEVSYEQYF.

In its sample, this clonotype was seen many times. The genes are TRBV6-1 and TRBJ1-2; TRBD1 matches at 7 bases. Germline-derived CDR1 and CDR2 are MNHNS and SASEGT. After removal of 7 bases from V and 2 bases from J, the junction contained 7 bases not matched to a gene. This CDR3 has 14 residues. As DNA, the CDR3 is TGTGCCAGCACCCGCGACAGGGAAAACTATGGCTACACCTTC. It yields the protein CASTRDRENYGYTF.

This clonotype occurred many times. The chain links TRBV7-2 to TRBJ2-7, with D uncertain. The CDR3 is made up of 12 amino acids. V was shortened by 5 bases and J by 1 base, with 6 bases between the two germline ends. Germline CDR1 is SGHTA and CDR2 is FQGNSA. CDR3 in amino acids: CASSETSYEQYF. CDR3 in DNA: TGTGCCAGCAGCGAAACTTCCTACGAGCAGTACTTC.

This chain links TRBV5-1 with TRBJ1-1; a weak D match, TRBD1 (6 bases). This CDR3 comprises 17 residues. Germline values: CDR1 SGHRS, CDR2 YFSETQ. The V end was cut by 4 bases, the J end by 5 bases, with 24 bases between. The CDR3 reads CASSPGGGLAWLTEAFF. CDR3 sequence (DNA): TGCGCCAGCAGCCCGGGGGGGGGGCTTGCGTGGTTAACTGAAGCTTTCTTT.

The V and J genes are TRBV10-2 and TRBJ1-6, with 10 nucleotides matching TRBD1. The junction had 4 bases not matched to a gene; V was cut back by 9 bases and J by 8 bases. Germline values: CDR1 WSHSY, CDR2 SAAADI. The CDR3 covers 13 residues. The CDR3 sequence: CASGTGEHSPLHF. The DNA for the CDR3 is TGCGCCAGTGGGACAGGGGAGCATTCACCCCTCCACTTT.

This sequence joins TRBV6-5 and TRBJ2-5, with D possibly TRBD2 on 5 matching bases. Trimming pared 0 bases from V and 1 base from J, leaving 12 bases between. There are 16 residues in the CDR3. The V gene's germline CDR1 is MNHEY and CDR2 SVGAGI. This CDR3 reads CASSYSSEGLQETQYF. The CDR3 nucleotides read TGTGCCAGCAGTTACTCAAGTGAAGGACTCCAAGAGACCCAGTACTTC.

The chain has TRBV19 and TRBJ1-1; a possible D gene is TRBD1 (5 bases). V was shortened by 5 bases and J by 4 bases, with 14 bases between the two germline ends. From germline, CDR1 is LNHDA and CDR2 SQIVND (reference sequence). This CDR3 has 14 amino acids. The CDR3 region has the DNA TGTGCCAGTAGTTCTGGGGCCCTGAGCACTGAAGCTTTCTTT. Its protein product is CASSSGALSTEAFF.

This clonotype was seen repeatedly, ten times or more. J is TRBJ1-1 and V is TRBV7-9, with TRBD1 as a possible D gene (6 bases). V was clipped by 5 bases and J by 8 bases, with 12 bases between them. Germline assignment: CDR1 SEHNR and CDR2 FQNEAQ (reference sequence). The CDR3 is 12 residues long. The CDR3 region is CASSPSGTEAFF. The CDR3 region has the DNA TGTGCCAGCAGCCCGTCCGGGACAGAAGCTTTCTTT.